This T cell receptor (beta chain) was captured by sequencing in a study of long-term antiretroviral therapy in people with HIV. immunoSEQ v3.0 was run at survey level. The repertoire was sequenced with immunoSEQ multiplex PCR; TCRdb's copy has only in-frame clones and lacks some. The top ten clones hold 12% of a sample with about 22,000 clones, approximately 76% of them seen once. The V gene lost 6 bases and the J gene lost 2 bases, with 11 bases spanning the gap. CDR3 length: 14 amino acids. Germline lookup yields CDR1 WNHNN and CDR2 SYGVQD (reference sequence). Notes on this clone: Its target is not known.

HIV-positive participants were all treated in the United States. Study-wide results and limits: In samples taken after ART, diversity increased but remained below transplant donor control levels. Clones that had undergone expansion before ART prevailed in the repertoire throughout all time points.

The receptor comes from a woman between 35 and 50 years old with HIV. Sequencing used unsorted PBMCs, obtained about 1.8 years before starting antiretroviral therapy. The V and J genes are TRBV10-1 and TRBJ1-5; possible D gene TRBD1, 5 bases. The CDR3, as DNA: TGCGCCAGCAGGAGGGGATTTGGCAATCAGCCCCAGCATTTT. As protein: CASRRGFGNQPQHF.